This T cell receptor beta chain stems from a study of beta chain features in type 1 diabetes. The study, taken as a whole, reports: Within patients, naive, central memory and Treg TCRB repertoires seemed more similar than within healthy donors. Type 1 diabetes patients had TCRB CDR3s that were shorter (moderately but significantly so) in all four CD4+ subsets.

This clone came up a few times. Antigen: not known. The length of the CDR3 is 16 residues. CDR1 and CDR2 (germline): KGHSH, LQKENI. V lost 0 bases and J 0 bases, leaving 9 bases between the germline ends. Since all of the isolated RNA was reverse transcribed, expressed TCRB transcripts were what got sequenced. Only in-frame clones appear in the TCRdb table, and some are missing; sequencing was by immunoSEQ multiplex PCR. Of about 190,000 clones in the sample, 7.5% to 8.5% are singletons; the top ten hold under 0.55%. The V gene is TRBV18, the J gene TRBJ2-1; weak D call: TRBD2 (6 bases). The clonotype was recovered from a man between 18 and 29 years old with type 1 diabetes. The sample was central memory CD4+ T cells from blood. For the CDR3, the DNA is TGTGCCAGCTCACCACCGGGCGGGAACTCCTACAATGAGCAGTTCTTC. It codes for CASSPPGGNSYNEQFF.